Below are 10 T cell receptor beta chains sequenced from a single sample in a study of identical twins. TCRdb independently ran MiXCR on the 5' RACE reads; one entry per CDR3 protein. In the table there are about 390,000 distinct CDR3 sequences, roughly 9% of which are singletons. The specimen was naive T cells sorted from blood. These receptors were collected from a woman in her 50s in good health.

This clonotype was found a few times. V usage is TRBV5-1 and J usage is TRBJ2-3; TRBD1 agrees at 7 bases. This CDR3 is built from 15 residues. V was clipped by 4 bases and J by 3 bases; unmatched bases: 8. The germline gives CDR1 SGHRS, CDR2 YFSETQ. The CDR3 region has the DNA TGCGCCAGCAGCCCGGGACAGATCCTAACAGATACGCAGTATTTT. Its protein is CASSPGQILTDTQYF.

The V call is TRBV27, the J call TRBJ2-2; D might be TRBD1 or TRBD2, each matching 5 bases. V lost 11 bases to trimming and J lost 4 bases, with 14 bases between them. Germline loops: CDR1 MNHEY, CDR2 SMNVEV (reference sequence). The length of the CDR3 is 13 residues. This CDR3 is CAPRGRGTGELFF. The CDR3 DNA is TGTGCCCCCCGGGGACGAGGCACCGGGGAGCTGTTTTTT.

This clonotype has ten or more counts. J is TRBJ2-7 and V is TRBV5-1; 8 bases fit TRBD1. The trim removed 4 bases at V and 3 bases at J, leaving 3 bases unmatched. This CDR3 is 13 amino acids long. CDR1 is SGHRS and CDR2 is YFSETQ in the germline V gene. Here the CDR3 DNA reads TGCGCCAGCAGCGTAACAGGGGGCTACGAGCAGTACTTC. Its translation is CASSVTGGYEQYF.

This clonotype showed up just a few times. The V call is TRBV5-1, the J call TRBJ2-5, with D perhaps matching TRBD2 (5 bases). The CDR3 spans 15 residues. Germline CDR1 reads SGHRS; CDR2 reads YFSETQ. V lost 7 bases, J lost 5 bases, and 21 bases lay in between. The CDR3 sequence: CASRSGLIGEETQYF. CDR3 bases: TGCGCCAGCCGCTCTGGTCTTATCGGGGAGGAGACCCAGTACTTC. Full variable domain (outside the CDR3, taken from reference TRBV5-1 and TRBJ2-5): KAGVTQTPRYLIKTRGQQVTLSCSPISGHRSVSWYQQTPGQGLQFLFEYFSETQRNKGNFPGRFSGRQFSNSRSEMNVSTLELGDSALYLCASRSGLIGEETQYFGPGTRLLVL.

This clonotype turned up a few times. This chain connects TRBV7-6 to TRBJ1-5; D gene unclear. Germline CDR1 is SGHVS and CDR2 is FNYEAQ. This CDR3 is 19 amino acids long. The ends were cut back, 0 bases at V and 7 bases at J, with 25 bases in the middle. As DNA, the CDR3 is TGTGCCAGCAGCTTAGCATTAGGTGACGGACTTACGGGTAGACAGCCCCAGCATTTT. Protein: CASSLALGDGLTGRQPQHF.

The J gene is TRBJ2-6, the V gene TRBV11-2; D is possibly TRBD1 or TRBD2 (7 bases each). The CDR3 covers 17 residues. V was cut by 1 base and J by 1 base, with 11 bases left in between. Germline V gives CDR1 SGHAT, CDR2 FQNNGV. For the CDR3, the DNA is TGTGCCAGCAGCTTAGGACAGGGAGGGTCTGGGGCCAACGTCCTGACTTTC. Translating it yields CASSLGQGGSGANVLTF.

In its sample, this clonotype was seen many times. The V gene is TRBV10-2, the J gene TRBJ2-1, with TRBD2 identical over 8 bases. This CDR3 contains 12 residues. Per germline, CDR1 WSHSY and CDR2 SAAADI. The junction had 6 bases not matched to a gene; V was cut back by 10 bases and J by 7 bases. The CDR3 coding sequence is TGCGCCACCTTAGCGGGAACGAATGAGCAGTTCTTC. This sequence encodes CATLAGTNEQFF.

This sequence joins TRBV29-1 and TRBJ1-1; weak D call: TRBD1 (6 bases). This CDR3 is built from 13 residues. Trimming removed 6 bases at V and 0 bases at J, with 11 bases between. The germline CDR1 and CDR2 sequences are SQVTM and ANQGSEA. CDR3: CSVLRGLNTEAFF. CDR3 sequence (DNA): TGCAGCGTACTCAGGGGCTTGAACACTGAAGCTTTCTTT.

This clonotype was found a few times. This chain links TRBV7-8 with TRBJ2-1, with TRBD2 matching 9 bases. V shed 3 bases, J shed 8 bases, and the junction held 8 bases outside the gene matches. CDR1 and CDR2 from the germline V gene are SGHVS and FQNEAQ. The length of the CDR3 is 15 residues. The CDR3 region has the DNA TGTGCCAGCAGCTTTAGCGGGAGTGTATTGGATGAGCAGTTCTTC. This gives the protein CASSFSGSVLDEQFF.

This clonotype was seen more than once but under ten times. The chain has TRBV5-1 and TRBJ2-7; 10 positions agree with TRBD2. V was pared by 0 bases and J by 5 bases, with 5 bases of the junction left unmatched. CDR1 is SGHRS and CDR2 is YFSETQ in the germline V gene. CDR3 length equals 15 residues. CDR3 residues: CASSLVASGSNEQYF. As DNA, the CDR3 is TGCGCCAGCAGCTTGGTGGCTAGCGGGAGTAACGAGCAGTACTTC.